This T cell receptor (beta chain) stems from a study of shared clonotypes between healthy human individuals. Every immunoSEQ plate was one replicate of a subset's evenly spread DNA. Assay: immunoSEQ multiplex PCR; the TCRdb copy retains only in-frame clones and omits some. Seen here are fewer than 400,000 clones, around 67% observed once, and the top ten hold about 9.3%. There were no recent acute infections or vaccinations among the donors, who were healthy HIV-negative adults. This CDR3 contains 12 residues. Trimming removed 9 bases from V and 9 bases from J, with 18 bases in between. Germline-derived CDR1 and CDR2 are SGDLS and YYNGEE.

The sample taken for sequencing was memory CD4+ T cells sorted from blood. The sample's subset: CD45RA-negative fraction. The chain employs TRBV9 and TRBJ2-5; D possibly corresponds to TRBD2 (6 bases). The origin of this receptor is a man aged 30 to 39 in good health. CDR3 sequence: CATRDDYTAQYF. Written as DNA, the CDR3 is TGTGCCACGCGGGACGACTATACCGCCCAGTACTTC.